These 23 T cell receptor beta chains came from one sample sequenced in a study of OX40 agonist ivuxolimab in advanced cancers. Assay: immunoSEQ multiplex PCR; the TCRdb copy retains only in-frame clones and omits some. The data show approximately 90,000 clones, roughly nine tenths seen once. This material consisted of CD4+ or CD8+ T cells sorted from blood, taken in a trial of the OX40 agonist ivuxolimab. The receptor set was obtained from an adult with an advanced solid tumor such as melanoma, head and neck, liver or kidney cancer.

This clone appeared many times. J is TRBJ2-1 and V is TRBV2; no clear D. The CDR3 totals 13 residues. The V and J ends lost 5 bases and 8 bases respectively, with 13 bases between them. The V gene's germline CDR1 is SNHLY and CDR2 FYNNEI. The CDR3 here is CASSLLVWDEQFF. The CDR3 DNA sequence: TGTGCCAGCAGTCTCTTAGTTTGGGATGAGCAGTTCTTC.

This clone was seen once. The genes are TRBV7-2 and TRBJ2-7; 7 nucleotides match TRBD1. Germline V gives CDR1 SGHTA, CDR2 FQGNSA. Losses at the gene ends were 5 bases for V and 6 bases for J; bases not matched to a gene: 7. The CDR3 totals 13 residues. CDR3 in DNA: TGTGCCAGCAGCCGACAGGGAGTAGGCGAGCAGTACTTC. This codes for CASSRQGVGEQYF.

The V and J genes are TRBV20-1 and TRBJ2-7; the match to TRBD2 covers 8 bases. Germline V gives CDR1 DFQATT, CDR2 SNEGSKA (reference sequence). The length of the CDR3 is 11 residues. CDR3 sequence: CGGSGNYEQYF. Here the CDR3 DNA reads TGCGGTGGTAGCGGGAACTACGAGCAGTACTTC.

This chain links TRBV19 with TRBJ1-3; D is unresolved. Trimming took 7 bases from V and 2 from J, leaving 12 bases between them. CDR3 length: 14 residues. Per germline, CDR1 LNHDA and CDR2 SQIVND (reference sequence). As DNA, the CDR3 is TGTGCCAGTACCCTGCAGTCGGCTGGAAACACCATATATTTT. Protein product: CASTLQSAGNTIYF.

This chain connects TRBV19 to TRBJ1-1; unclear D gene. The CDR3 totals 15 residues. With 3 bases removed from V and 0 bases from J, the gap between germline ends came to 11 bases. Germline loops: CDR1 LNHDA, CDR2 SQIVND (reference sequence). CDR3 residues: CASSISSVMNTEAFF. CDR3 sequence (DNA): TGTGCCAGTAGTATTTCTTCGGTCATGAACACTGAAGCTTTCTTT.

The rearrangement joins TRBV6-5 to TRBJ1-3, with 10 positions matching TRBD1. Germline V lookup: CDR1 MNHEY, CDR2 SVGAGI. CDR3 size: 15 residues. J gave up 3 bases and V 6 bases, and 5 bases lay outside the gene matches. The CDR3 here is CASRDRGMGGNTIYF. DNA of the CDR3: TGTGCCAGCAGGGACAGGGGGATGGGTGGAAACACCATATATTTT.

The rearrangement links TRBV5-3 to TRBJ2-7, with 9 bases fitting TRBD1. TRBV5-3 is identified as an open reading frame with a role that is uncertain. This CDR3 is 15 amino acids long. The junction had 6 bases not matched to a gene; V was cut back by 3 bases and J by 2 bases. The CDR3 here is CARSSRDRVTYEQYF. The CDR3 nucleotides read TGTGCCAGAAGCTCCCGGGACAGGGTCACCTACGAGCAGTACTTC.

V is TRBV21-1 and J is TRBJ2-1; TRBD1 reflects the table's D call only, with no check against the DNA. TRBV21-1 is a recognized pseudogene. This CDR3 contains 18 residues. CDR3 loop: CASSKAGQQACSYNEQFF. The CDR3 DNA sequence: TGTGCCAGCAGCAAAGCCGGCCAACAGGCCTGCTCCTACAATGAGCAGTTCTTC.

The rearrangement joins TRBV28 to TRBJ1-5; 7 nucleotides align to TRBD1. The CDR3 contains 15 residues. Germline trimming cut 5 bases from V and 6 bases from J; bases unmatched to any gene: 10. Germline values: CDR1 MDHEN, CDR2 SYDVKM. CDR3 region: CASSPRTGRSQPQHF. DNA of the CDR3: TGTGCCAGCAGTCCTCGGACAGGTCGAAGTCAGCCCCAGCATTTT.

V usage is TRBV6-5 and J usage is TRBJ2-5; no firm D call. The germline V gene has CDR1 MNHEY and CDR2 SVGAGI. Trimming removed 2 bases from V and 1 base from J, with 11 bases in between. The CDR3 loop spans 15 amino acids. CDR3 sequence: CASSYGGGSQETQYF. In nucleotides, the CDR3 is TGTGCCAGCAGTTACGGTGGCGGCTCCCAAGAGACCCAGTACTTC.

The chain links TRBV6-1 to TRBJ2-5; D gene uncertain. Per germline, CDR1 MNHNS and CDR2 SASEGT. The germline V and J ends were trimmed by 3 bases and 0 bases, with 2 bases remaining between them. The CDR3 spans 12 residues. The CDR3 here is CASSEYQETQYF. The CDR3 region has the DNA TGTGCCAGCAGTGAGTACCAAGAGACCCAGTACTTC.

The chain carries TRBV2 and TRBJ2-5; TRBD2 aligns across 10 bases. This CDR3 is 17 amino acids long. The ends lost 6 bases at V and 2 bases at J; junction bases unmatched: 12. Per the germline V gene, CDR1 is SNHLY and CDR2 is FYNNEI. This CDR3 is CASSESLSGGLQETQYF. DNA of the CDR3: TGTGCCAGCAGCGAATCCCTTAGCGGGGGGCTACAAGAGACCCAGTACTTC.

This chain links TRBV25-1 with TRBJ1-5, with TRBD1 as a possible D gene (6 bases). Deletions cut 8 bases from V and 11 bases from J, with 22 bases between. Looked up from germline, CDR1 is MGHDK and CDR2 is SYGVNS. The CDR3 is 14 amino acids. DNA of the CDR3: TGTGCCAGCGGCCCCAAGGGGGGTCCGGGGGCCCAGCATTTT. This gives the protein CASGPKGGPGAQHF.

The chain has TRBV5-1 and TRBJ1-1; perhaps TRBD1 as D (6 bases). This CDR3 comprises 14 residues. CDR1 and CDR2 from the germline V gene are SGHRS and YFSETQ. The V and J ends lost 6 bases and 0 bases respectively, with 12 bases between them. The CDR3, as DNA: TGCGCCAGCACCCCCGGGACATTGAACACTGAAGCTTTCTTT. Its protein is CASTPGTLNTEAFF. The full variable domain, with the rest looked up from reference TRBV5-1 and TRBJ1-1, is KAGVTQTPRYLIKTRGQQVTLSCSPISGHRSVSWYQQTPGQGLQFLFEYFSETQRNKGNFPGRFSGRQFSNSRSEMNVSTLELGDSALYLCASTPGTLNTEAFFGQGTRLTVV.

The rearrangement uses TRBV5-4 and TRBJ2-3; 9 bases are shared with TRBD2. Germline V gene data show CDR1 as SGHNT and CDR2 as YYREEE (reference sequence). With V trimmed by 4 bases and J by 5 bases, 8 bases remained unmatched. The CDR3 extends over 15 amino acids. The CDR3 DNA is TGTGCCAGCAGCCGTAGCGGGAGTGGGGGAGATACGCAGTATTTT. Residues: CASSRSGSGGDTQYF.

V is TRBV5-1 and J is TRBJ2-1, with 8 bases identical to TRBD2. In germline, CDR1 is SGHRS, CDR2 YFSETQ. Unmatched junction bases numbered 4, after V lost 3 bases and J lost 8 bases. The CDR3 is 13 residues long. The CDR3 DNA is TGCGCCAGCAGCTCGGGACTAGTCGATGAGCAGTTCTTC. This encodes CASSSGLVDEQFF. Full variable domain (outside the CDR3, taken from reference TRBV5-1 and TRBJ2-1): KAGVTQTPRYLIKTRGQQVTLSCSPISGHRSVSWYQQTPGQGLQFLFEYFSETQRNKGNFPGRFSGRQFSNSRSEMNVSTLELGDSALYLCASSSGLVDEQFFGPGTRLTVL.

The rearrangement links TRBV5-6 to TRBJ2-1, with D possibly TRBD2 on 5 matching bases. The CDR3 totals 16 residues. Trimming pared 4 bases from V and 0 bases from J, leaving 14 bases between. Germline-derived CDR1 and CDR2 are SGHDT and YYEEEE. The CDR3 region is CASSQGLLSSYNEQFF. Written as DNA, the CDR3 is TGTGCCAGCAGCCAAGGACTTCTGAGCTCCTACAATGAGCAGTTCTTC. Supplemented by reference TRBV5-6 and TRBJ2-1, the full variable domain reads DAGVTQSPTHLIKTRGQQVTLRCSPKSGHDTVSWYQQALGQGPQFIFQYYEEEERQRGNFPDRFSGHQFPNYSSELNVNALLLGDSALYLCASSQGLLSSYNEQFFGPGTRLTVL.

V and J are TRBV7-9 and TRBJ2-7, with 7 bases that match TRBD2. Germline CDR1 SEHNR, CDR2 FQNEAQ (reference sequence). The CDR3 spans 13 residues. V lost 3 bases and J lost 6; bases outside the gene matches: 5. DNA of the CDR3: TGTGCCAGCAGCTTCAGTGCTAGCGGCGAGCAGTACTTC. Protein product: CASSFSASGEQYF. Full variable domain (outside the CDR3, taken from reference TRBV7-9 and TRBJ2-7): DTGVSQNPRHKITKRGQNVTFRCDPISEHNRLYWYRQTLGQGPEFLTYFQNEAQLEKSRLLSDRFSAERPKGSFSTLEIQRTEQGDSAMYLCASSFSASGEQYFGPGTRLTVT.

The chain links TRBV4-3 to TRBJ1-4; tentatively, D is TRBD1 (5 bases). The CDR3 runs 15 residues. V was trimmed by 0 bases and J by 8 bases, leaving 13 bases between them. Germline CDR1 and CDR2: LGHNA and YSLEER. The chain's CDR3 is CASSQDRPGGEKLFF. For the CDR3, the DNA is TGCGCCAGCAGCCAAGACCGTCCGGGGGGGGAAAAACTGTTTTTT.

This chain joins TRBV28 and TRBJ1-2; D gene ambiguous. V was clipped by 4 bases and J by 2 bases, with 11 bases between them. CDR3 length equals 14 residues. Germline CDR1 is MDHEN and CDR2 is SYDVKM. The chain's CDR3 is CASSSPPPNYGYTF. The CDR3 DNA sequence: TGTGCCAGCAGTTCACCCCCTCCCAACTATGGCTACACCTTC.

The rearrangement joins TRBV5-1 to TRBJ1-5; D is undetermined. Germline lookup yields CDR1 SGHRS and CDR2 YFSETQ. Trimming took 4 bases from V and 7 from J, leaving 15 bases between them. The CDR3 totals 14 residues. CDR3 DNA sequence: TGCGCCAGCAGCCCAGAGAGCCCTCTACAGCCCCAGCATTTT. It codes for CASSPESPLQPQHF.

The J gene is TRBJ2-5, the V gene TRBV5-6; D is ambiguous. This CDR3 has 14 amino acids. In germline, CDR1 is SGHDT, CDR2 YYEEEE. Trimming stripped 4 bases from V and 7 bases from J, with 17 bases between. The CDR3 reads CASSNGAGLGTQYF. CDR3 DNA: TGTGCCAGCAGCAACGGTGCCGGGTTGGGGACCCAGTACTTC.

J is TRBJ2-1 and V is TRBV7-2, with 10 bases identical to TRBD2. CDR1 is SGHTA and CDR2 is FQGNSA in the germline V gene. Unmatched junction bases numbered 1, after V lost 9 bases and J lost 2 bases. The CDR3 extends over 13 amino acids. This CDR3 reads CASTSGAYNEQFF. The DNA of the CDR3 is TGTGCCAGTACTAGCGGGGCCTACAATGAGCAGTTCTTC.